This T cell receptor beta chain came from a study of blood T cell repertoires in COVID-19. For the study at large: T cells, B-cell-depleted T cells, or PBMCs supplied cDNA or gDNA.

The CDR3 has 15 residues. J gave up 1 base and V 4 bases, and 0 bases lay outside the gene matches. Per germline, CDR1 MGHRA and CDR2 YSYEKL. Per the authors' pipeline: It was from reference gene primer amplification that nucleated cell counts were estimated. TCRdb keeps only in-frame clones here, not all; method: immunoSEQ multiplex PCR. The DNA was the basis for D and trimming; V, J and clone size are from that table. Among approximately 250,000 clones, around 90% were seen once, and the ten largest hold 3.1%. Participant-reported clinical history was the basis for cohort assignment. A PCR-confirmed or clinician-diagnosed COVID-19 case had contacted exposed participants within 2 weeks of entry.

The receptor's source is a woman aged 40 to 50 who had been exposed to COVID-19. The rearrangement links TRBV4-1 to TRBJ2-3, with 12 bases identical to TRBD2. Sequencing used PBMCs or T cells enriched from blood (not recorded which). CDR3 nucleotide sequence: TGCGCCAGCAGCCGGACTAGCGGGGGCACAGATACGCAGTATTTT. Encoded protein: CASSRTSGGTDTQYF.